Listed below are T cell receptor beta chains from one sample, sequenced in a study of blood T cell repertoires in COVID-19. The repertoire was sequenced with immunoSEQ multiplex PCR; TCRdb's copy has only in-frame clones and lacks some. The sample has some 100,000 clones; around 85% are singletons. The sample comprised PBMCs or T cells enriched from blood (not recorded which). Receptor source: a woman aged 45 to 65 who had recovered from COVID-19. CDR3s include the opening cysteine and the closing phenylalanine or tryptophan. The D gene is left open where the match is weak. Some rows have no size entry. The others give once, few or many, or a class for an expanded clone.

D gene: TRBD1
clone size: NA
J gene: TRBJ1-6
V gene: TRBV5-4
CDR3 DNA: TGTGCCAGCAGCGCCGGGACAGATAATTCACCCCTCCACTTT
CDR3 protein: CASSAGTDNSPLHF

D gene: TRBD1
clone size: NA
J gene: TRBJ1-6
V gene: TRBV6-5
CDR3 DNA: TGTGCCAGCACCAAGGAGGGACAGAGGGGAATCCACTTT
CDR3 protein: CASTKEGQRGIHF

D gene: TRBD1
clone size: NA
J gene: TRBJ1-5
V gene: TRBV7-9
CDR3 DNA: TGTGCCAGCAGCTACGGGACAGGGAATCAGCCCCAGCATTTT
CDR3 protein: CASSYGTGNQPQHF

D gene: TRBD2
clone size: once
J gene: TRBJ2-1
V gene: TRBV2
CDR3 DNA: TGTGCCAGCAGTGAGGTACTAGCGGGAGGGCTCGATGAGCAGTTCTTC
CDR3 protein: CASSEVLAGGLDEQFF

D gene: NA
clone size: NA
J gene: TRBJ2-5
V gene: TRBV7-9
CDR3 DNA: TGTGCCAGCAGCCCCCGTACAGGGTTGGAGACCCAGTACTTC
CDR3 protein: CASSPRTGLETQYF

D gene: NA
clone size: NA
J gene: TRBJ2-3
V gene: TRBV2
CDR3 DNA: TGTGCCAGCAGCCCCGGACAGCCTAGCACAGATACGCAGTATTTT
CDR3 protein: CASSPGQPSTDTQYF

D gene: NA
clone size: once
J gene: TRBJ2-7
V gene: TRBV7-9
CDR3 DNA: TGTGCCAGCAGCCCCGCTCTACGACAGACGCCGCATGAGCAGTACTTC
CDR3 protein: CASSPALRQTPHEQYF

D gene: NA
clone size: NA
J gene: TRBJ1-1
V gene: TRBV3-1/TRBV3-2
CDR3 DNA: TGTGCCAGCAGCCATAGCAGGGGCCCTGAAGCTTTCTTT
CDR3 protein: CASSHSRGPEAFF

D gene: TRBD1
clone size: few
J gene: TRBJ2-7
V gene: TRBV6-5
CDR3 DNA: TGTGCCAGCATGGACAGGGGAACCGAGCAGTACTTC
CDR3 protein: CASMDRGTEQYF

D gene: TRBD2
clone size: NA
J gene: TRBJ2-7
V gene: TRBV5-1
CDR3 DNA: TGCGCCAGCAGCTTGGAGGGAGGGTCCAGACGGGACTACGAGCAGTACTTC
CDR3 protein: CASSLEGGSRRDYEQYF

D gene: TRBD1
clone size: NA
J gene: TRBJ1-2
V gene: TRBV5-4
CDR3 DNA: TGTGCCAGCAGGGACACAGGGGCACTCTATGGCTACACCTTC
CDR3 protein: CASRDTGALYGYTF

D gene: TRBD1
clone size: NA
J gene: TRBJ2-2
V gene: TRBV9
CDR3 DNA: TGTGCCAGCAGCGTAGGAGGGACAGGGGGCACCGGGGAGCTGTTTTTT
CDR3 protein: CASSVGGTGGTGELFF

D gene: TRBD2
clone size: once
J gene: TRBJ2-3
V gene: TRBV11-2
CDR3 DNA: TGTGCCAGCAGCCCCCACGGCGGGAGAGGTGAAGATACGCAGTATTTT
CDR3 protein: CASSPHGGRGEDTQYF

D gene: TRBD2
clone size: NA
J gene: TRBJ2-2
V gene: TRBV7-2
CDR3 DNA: TGTGCCAGCAGCTCGTGGACTAGCGGGGGGACCGGGGAGCTGTTTTTT
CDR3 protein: CASSSWTSGGTGELFF

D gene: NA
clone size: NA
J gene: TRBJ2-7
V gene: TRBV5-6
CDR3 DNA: TGTGCCAGCAGCTTGGGACTAGGGGAGTACGAGCAGTACTTC
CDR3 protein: CASSLGLGEYEQYF

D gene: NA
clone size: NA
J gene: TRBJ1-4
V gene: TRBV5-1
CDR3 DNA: TGCGCCAGCAGCACGGAAGGGGCCGATGAAAAACTGTTTTTT
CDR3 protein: CASSTEGADEKLFF

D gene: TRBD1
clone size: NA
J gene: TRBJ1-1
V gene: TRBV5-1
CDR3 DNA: TGCGCCAGCAGCCCCCAGGGGGTAGGCACTGAAGCTTTCTTT
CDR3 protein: CASSPQGVGTEAFF

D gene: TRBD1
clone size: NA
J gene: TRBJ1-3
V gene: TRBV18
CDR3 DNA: TGTGCCAGCTCACCGCTTCAACAGGGGCGCTCTGGAAACACCATATATTTT
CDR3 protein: CASSPLQQGRSGNTIYF

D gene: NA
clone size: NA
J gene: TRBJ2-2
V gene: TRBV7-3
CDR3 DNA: TGTGCCAGCAGCTTAACAGTAGGGGTCGGTAACACCGGGGAGCTGTTTTTT
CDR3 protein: CASSLTVGVGNTGELFF

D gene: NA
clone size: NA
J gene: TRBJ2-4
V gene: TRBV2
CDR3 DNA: TGTGCCAGCAGTGAAGCACAGGCTCCCAAAAACATTCAGTACTTC
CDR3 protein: CASSEAQAPKNIQYF

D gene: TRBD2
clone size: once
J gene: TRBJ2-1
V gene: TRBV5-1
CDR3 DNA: TGCGCCAGCAGGACGGGACTAGCGGGAGTCAAGCAGTTCTTC
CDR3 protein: CASRTGLAGVKQFF

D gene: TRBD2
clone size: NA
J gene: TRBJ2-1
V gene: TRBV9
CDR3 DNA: TGTGCCAGCAGCGTAGGCGGGAGTGGCGGCAATGAGCAGTTCTTC
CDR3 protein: CASSVGGSGGNEQFF

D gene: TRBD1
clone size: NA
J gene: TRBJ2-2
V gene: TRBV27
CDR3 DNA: TGTGCCAGCAGTTTACACCGGGACAGGATAACCGGGGAGCTGTTTTTT
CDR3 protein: CASSLHRDRITGELFF

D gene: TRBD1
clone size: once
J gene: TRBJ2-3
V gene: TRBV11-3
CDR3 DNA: TGTGCCAGCAGCTCCCGGGACAGGGGCCCAGATACGCAGTATTTT
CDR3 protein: CASSSRDRGPDTQYF

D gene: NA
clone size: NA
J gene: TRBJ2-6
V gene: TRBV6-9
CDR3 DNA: TGTGCCAGCAGTGCAGGGGCCGGGGCCAACGTCCTGACTTTC
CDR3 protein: CASSAGAGANVLTF